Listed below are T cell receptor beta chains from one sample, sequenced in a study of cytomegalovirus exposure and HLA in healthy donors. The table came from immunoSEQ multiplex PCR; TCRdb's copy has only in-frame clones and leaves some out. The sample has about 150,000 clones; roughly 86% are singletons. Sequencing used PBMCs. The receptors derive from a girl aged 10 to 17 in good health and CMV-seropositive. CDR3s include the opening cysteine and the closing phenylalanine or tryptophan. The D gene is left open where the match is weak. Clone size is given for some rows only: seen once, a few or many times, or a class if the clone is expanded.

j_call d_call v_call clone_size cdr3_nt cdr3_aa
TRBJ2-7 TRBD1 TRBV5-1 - TGCGCCAGCAGCCGGACAGGGGTCTACGAGCAGTACTTC CASSRTGVYEQYF
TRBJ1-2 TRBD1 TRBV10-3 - TGTGCCATCAGGGGGACAGGGGTTTATGGCTACACCTTC CAIRGTGVYGYTF
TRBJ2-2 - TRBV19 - TGTGCCAGTAGTAAAGGACAGCCCGTAAACACCGGGGAGCTGTTTTTT CASSKGQPVNTGELFF
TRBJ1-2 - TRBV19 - TGTGCCAGTAGTATTCGTGGGCTGGGCGGCTACACCTTC CASSIRGLGGYTF
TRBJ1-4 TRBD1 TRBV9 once TGTGCCAGCAGCGTAGATGGGACAGGGGTTGAAAAACTGTTTTTT CASSVDGTGVEKLFF
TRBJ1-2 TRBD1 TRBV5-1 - TGCGCCACCGGCTGGAACCCTGGACAGGGCAGGGGCTACACCTTC CATGWNPGQGRGYTF
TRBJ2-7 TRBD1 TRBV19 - TGTGCCAGTAGTACCTTGACCGGGACAGGGAACAACGAGCAGTACTTC CASSTLTGTGNNEQYF
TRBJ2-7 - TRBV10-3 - TGTGCCATCAGTGATGACGGACTTTCCTCCTACGAGCAGTACTTC CAISDDGLSSYEQYF
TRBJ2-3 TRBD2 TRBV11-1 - TGTGCCAGCAGCTCGCCCGTGACTAGCGGGGGGGCCTTAGATACGCAGTATTTT CASSSPVTSGGALDTQYF
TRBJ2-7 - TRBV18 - TGTGCCAGCTCACCACTGGACAGACTGTCTCCGTACGAGCAGTACTTC CASSPLDRLSPYEQYF
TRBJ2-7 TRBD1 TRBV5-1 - TGCGCCAGCAGCCTGAGGACAGGACTCTACGAGCAGTACTTC CASSLRTGLYEQYF
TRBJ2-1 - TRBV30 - TGTGCCTGGAGGGAGGCCTACAATGAGCAGTTCTTC CAWREAYNEQFF
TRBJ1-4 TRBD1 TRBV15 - TGTGCCACCAGCAGGAGGACAGGTTATAATGAAAAACTGTTTTTT CATSRRTGYNEKLFF
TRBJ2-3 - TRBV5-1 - TGCGCCAGCACCGTCGCTGCAACTAGCACAGATACGCAGTATTTT CASTVAATSTDTQYF
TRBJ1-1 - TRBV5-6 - TGTGCCAGCAGCTTGGGGCAGACTGAAGCTTTCTTT CASSLGQTEAFF
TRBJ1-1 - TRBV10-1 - TGCGCCAGCAGTGAGAATACAGAAAAGAACACTGAAGCTTTCTTT CASSENTEKNTEAFF